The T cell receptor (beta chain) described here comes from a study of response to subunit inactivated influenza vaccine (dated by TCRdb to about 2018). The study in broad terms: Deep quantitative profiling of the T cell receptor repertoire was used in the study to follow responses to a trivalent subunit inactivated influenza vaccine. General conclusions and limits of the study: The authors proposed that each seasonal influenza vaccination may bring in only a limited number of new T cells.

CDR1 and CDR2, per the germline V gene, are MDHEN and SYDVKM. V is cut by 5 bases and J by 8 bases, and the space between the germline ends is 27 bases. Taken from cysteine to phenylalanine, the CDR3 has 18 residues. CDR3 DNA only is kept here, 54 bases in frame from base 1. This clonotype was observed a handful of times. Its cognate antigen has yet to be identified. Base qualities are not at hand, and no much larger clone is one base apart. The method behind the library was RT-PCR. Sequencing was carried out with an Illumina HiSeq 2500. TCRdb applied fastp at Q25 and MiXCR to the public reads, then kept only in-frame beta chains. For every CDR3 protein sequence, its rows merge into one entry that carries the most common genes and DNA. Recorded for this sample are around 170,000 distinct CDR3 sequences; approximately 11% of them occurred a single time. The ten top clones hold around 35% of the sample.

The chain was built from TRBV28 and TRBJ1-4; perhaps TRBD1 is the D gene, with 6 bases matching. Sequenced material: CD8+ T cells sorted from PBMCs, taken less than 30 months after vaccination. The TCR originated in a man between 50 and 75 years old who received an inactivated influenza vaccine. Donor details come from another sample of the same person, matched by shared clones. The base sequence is TGTGCCAGCAGTACATTCAGGGGCGGAGCGGTTCAAGGAGAAAAACTGTTTTTT. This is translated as CASSTFRGGAVQGEKLFF.